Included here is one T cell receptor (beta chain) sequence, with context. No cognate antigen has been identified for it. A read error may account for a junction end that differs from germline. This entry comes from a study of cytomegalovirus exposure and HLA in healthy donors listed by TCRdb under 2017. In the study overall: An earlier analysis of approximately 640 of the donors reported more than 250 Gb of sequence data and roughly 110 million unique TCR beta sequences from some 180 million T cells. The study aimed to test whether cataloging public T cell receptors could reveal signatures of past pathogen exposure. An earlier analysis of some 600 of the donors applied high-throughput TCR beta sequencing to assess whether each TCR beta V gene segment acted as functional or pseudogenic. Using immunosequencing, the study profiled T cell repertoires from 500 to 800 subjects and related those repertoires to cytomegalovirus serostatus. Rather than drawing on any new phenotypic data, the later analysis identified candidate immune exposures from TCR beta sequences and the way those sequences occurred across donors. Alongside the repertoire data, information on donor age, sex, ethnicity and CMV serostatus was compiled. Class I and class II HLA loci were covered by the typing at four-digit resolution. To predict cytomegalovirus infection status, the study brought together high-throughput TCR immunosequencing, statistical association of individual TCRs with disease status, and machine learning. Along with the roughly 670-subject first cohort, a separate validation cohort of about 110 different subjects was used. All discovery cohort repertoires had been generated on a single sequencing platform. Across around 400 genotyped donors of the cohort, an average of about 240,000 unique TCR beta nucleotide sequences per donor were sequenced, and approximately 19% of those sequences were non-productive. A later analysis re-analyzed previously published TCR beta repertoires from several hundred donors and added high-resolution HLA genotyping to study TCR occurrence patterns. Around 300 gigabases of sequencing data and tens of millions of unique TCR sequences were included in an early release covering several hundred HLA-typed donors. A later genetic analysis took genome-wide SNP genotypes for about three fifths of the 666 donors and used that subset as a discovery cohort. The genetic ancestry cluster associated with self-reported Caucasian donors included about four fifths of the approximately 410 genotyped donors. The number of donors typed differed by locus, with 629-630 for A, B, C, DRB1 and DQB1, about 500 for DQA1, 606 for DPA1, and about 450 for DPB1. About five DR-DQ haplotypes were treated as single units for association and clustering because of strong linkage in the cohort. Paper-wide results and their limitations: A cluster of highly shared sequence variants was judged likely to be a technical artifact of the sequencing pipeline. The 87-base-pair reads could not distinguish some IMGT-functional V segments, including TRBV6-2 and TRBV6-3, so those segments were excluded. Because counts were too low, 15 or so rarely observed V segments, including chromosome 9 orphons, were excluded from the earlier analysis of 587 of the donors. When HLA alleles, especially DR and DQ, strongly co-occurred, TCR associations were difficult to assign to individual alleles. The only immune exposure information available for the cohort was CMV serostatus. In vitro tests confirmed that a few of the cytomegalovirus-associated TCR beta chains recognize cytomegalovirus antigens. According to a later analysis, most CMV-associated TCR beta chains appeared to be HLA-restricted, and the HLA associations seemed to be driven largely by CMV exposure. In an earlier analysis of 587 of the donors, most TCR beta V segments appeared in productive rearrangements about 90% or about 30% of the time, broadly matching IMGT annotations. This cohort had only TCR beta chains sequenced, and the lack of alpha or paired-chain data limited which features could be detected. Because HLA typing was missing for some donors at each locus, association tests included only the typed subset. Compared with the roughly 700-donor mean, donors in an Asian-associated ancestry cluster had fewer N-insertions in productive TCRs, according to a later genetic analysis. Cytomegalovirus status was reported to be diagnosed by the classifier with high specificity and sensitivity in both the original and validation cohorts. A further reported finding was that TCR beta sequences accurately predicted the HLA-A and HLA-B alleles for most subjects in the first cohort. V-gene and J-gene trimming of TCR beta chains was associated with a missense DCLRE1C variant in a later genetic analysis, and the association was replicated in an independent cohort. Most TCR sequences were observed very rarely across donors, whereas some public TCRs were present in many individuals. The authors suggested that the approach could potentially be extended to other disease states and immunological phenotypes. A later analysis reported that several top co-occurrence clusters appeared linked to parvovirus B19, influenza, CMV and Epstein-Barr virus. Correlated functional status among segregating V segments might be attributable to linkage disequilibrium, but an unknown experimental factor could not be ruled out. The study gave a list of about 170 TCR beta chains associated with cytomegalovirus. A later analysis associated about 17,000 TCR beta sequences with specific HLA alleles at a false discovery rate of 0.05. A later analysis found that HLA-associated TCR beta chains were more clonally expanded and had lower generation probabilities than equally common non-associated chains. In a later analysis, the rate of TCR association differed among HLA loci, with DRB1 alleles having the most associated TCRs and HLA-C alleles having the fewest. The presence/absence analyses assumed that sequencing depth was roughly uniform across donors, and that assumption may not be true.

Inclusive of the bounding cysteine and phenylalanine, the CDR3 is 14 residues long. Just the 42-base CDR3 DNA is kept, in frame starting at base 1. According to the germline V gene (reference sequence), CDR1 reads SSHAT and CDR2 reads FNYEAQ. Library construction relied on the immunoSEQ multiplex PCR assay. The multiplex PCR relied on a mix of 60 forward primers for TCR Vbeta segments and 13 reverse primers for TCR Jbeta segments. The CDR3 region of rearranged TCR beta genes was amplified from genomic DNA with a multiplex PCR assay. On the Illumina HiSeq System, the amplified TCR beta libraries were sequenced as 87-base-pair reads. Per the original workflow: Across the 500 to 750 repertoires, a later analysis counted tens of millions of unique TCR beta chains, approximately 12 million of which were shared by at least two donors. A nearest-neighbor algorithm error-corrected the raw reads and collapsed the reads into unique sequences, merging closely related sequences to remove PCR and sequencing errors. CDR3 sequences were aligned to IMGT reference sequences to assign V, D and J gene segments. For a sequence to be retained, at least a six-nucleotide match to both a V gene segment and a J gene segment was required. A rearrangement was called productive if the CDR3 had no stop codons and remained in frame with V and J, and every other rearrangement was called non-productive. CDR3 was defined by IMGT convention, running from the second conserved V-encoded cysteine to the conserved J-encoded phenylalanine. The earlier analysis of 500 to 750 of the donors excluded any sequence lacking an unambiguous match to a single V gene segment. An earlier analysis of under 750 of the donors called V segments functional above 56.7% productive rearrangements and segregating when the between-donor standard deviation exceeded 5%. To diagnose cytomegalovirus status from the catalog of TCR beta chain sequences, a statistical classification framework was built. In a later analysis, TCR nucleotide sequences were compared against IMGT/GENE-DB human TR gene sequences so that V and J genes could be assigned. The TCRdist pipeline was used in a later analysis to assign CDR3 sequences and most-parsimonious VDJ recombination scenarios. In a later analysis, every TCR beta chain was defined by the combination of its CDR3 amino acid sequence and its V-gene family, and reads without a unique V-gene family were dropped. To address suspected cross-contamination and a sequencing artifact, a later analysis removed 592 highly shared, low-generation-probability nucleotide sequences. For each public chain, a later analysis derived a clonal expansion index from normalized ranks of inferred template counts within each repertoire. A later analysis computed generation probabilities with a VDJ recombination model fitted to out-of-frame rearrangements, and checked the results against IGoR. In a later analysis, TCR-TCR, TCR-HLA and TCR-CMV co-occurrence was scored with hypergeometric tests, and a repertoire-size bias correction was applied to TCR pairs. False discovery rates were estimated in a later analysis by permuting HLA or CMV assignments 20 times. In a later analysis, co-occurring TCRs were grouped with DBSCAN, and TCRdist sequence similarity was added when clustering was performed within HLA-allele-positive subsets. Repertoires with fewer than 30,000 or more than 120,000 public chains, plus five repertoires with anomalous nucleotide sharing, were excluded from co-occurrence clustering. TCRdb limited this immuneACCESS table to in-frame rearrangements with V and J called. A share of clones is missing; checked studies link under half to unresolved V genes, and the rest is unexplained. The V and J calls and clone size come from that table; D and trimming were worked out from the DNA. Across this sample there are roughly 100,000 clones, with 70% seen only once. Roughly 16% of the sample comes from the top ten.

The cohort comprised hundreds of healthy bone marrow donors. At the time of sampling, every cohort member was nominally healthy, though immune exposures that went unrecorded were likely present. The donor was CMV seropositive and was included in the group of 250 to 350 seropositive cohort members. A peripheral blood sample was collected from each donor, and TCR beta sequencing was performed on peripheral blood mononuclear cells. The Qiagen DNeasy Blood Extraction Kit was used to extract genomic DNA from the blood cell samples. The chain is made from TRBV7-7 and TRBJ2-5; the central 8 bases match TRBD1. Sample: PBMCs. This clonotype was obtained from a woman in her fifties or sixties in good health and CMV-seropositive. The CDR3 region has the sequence CASSPRTGQETQYF. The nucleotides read TGTGCTAGCAGCCCTAGGACAGGGCAAGAGACCCAGTACTTC.